This T cell receptor beta chain was identified during a study of graft-versus-host responses after intestinal transplantation. Repertoires were generated with immunoSEQ multiplex PCR, while TCRdb's copy carries only in-frame clones and drops some. Of fewer than 20,000 clones in the sample, about 80% were seen once. Processing was applied to graft tissue in order to liberate intraepithelial and lamina propria lymphocytes. V was shortened by 0 bases and J by 4 bases, with 12 bases between the two germline ends. The CDR3 consists of 14 residues. Per the germline V gene, CDR1 is GTSNPN and CDR2 is SVGIG (reference sequence).

This chain links TRBV30 with TRBJ1-2; D is perhaps TRBD1 (5 bases). The source material was ileum tissue, sampled approximately 97 days after intestinal transplant. The source is a human patient who received an intestinal transplant, so some T cells may come from the graft donor. The CDR3 nucleotides are TGTGCCTGGAGTGTAAGACCGGGGGGCTATGGCTACACCTTC. Encoded protein: CAWSVRPGGYGYTF.